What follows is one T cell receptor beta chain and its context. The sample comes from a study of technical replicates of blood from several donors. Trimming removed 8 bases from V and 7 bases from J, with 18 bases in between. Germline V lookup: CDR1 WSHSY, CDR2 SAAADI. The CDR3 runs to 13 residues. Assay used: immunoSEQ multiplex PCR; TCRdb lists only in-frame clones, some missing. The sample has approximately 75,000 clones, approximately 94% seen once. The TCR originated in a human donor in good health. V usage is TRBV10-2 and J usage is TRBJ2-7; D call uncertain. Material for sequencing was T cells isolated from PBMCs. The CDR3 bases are TGCGCCAGCCAAGAATTTTTCCTACGAGAGCAGTACTTC. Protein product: CASQEFFLREQYF.